These 14 T cell receptor beta chains share one sample of origin, sequenced in a study of T cells in Graves' hyperthyroidism and ophthalmopathy. The source material, RNA transcripts, was used to amplify TCR beta CDR3 regions. HTBI primers drove first-round RT-PCR of the TCR CDR3. TCRdb analysed the multiplex PCR reads with MiXCR anew, one entry per CDR3 protein. The sample has about 590,000 distinct CDR3 sequences, approximately 14% seen once. The sample was blood. The receptors were sampled from a woman in her twenties or thirties with Graves' hyperthyroidism.

This clonotype was seen ten or more times. The chain combines TRBV2 with TRBJ1-5, with D perhaps matching TRBD1 (6 bases). The CDR3 runs 13 residues. Germline values: CDR1 SNHLY, CDR2 FYNNEI. Trimming cost V 5 bases and J 11 bases, with 16 bases left between them. CDR3 DNA: TGTGCCAGCAGTATTTCTCAGGGGATTGCCCAGCATTTT. It specifies CASSISQGIAQHF.

The chain uses TRBV28 and TRBJ1-5; D not certain. CDR1 and CDR2 (germline): MDHEN, SYDVKM. This CDR3 has 13 amino acids. Trimming stripped 4 bases from V and 7 bases from J, with 11 bases between. CDR3 in DNA: TGTGCCAGCAGTTACACGGGAGAACAGCCCCAGCATTTT. Translated, it gives CASSYTGEQPQHF. The full variable domain, its missing parts supplied by reference TRBV28 and TRBJ1-5, is DVKVTQSSRYLVKRTGEKVFLECVQDMDHENMFWYRQDPGLGLRLIYFSYDVKMKEKGDIPEGYSVSREKKERFSLILESASTNQTSMYLCASSYTGEQPQHFGDGTRLSIL.

This clonotype was counted ten times or more. V usage is TRBV11-3 and J usage is TRBJ1-1; 7 positions match TRBD1. There are 13 residues in the CDR3. Germline CDR1 SGHNT, CDR2 YENEEA. Trimming removed 5 bases from V and 3 bases from J; junction bases left unmatched: 3. The CDR3 region is CASSKGADTEAFF. CDR3 nucleotide sequence: TGTGCCAGCAGCAAGGGGGCTGACACTGAAGCTTTCTTT.

This clonotype occurred a few times. The V gene is TRBV6-1, the J gene TRBJ1-1; maybe TRBD1 (5 bases). Trimming removed 8 bases at V and 2 bases at J, with 15 bases between. The CDR3 totals 14 residues. Germline V gene sequence: CDR1 MNHNS, CDR2 SASEGT. CDR3 in amino acids: CASRNSGSNTEAFF. Written as DNA, the CDR3 is TGTGCCAGCCGAAACTCAGGGTCAAACACTGAAGCTTTCTTT.

This clonotype was recorded many times. V gene TRBV2 combines with J gene TRBJ2-1; no clear D. Germline assignment: CDR1 SNHLY and CDR2 FYNNEI. V was clipped by 6 bases and J by 6 bases, with 9 bases between them. The CDR3 is 12 amino acids. Here the CDR3 DNA reads TGTGCCAGCAGCGACCCCGGCAATGAGCAGTTCTTC. Amino acid sequence: CASSDPGNEQFF.

V and J are TRBV10-3 and TRBJ1-3; D is unclear. Germline V gene sequence: CDR1 ENHRY, CDR2 SYGVKD. CDR3 size: 14 residues. Trimming took 8 bases from V and 0 from J, leaving 11 bases between them. The CDR3 DNA follows: TGTGCCATCGCGCTGGAGAGCTCTGGAAACACCATATATTTT. This gives the protein CAIALESSGNTIYF.

This clonotype has ten or more counts. The chain is built from TRBV11-2 and TRBJ2-4; 11 bases line up with TRBD2. J lost 0 bases, V lost 3 bases, and 16 bases had no gene match. Germline-derived CDR1 and CDR2 are SGHAT and FQNNGV. The CDR3 length is 21 residues. In DNA form, the CDR3 reads TGTGCCAGCAGCTTTGGGGGGTCCGGAGGACTAGCGGGTTTAGCCAAAAACATTCAGTACTTC. This encodes CASSFGGSGGLAGLAKNIQYF. The full variable domain, in which reference TRBV11-2 and TRBJ2-4 provide the parts outside the CDR3, is EAGVAQSPRYKIIEKRQSVAFWCNPISGHATLYWYQQILGQGPKLLIQFQNNGVVDDSQLPKDRFSAERLKGVDSTLKIQPAKLEDSAVYLCASSFGGSGGLAGLAKNIQYFGAGTRLSVL.

The table lists this clonotype with many counts. The V and J genes are TRBV27 and TRBJ2-7; 7 nucleotides align to TRBD1. V lost 0 bases, J lost 2 bases, and 4 bases stayed unmatched. Germline loops: CDR1 MNHEY, CDR2 SMNVEV (reference sequence). The CDR3 has 15 residues. The CDR3 DNA sequence: TGTGCCAGCAGTTTATCAGGGGACAGCACCTACGAGCAGTACTTC. Residues: CASSLSGDSTYEQYF.

This clonotype has a count of ten or more. The chain employs TRBV5-1 and TRBJ2-1; possible D gene TRBD2, 6 bases. The V gene lost 4 bases and the J gene lost 7 bases, with 15 bases spanning the gap. The CDR3 length is 14 residues. CDR1 and CDR2 (germline): SGHRS, YFSETQ. CDR3 nucleotides: TGCGCCAGCAGCCTTAGCGGTCCCGGAAATGAGCAGTTCTTC. Residues: CASSLSGPGNEQFF.

This clonotype has a handful of counts. The chain joins TRBV27 to TRBJ2-1, with D possibly matching TRBD2 (5 bases). The CDR3 consists of 16 residues. Germline values: CDR1 MNHEY, CDR2 SMNVEV (reference sequence). Trimming stripped 3 bases from V and 2 bases from J, with 14 bases between. CDR3 bases: TGTGCCAGCAGTTTCCCTAGCCCAGGTCCCTACAATGAGCAGTTCTTC. It specifies CASSFPSPGPYNEQFF.

This clonotype came up a few times. The chain carries TRBV19 and TRBJ1-5, with D uncertain. In germline, CDR1 is LNHDA, CDR2 SQIVND (reference sequence). The CDR3 is 15 residues long. The V end lost 1 base, the J end lost 4 bases, and 11 bases lay between the germline ends. In DNA, the CDR3 is TGTGCCAGTAGTATAGTCGTCGGACCGAATCAGCCCCAGCATTTT. This encodes CASSIVVGPNQPQHF.

Many counts were recorded for this clonotype. The CDR3 sequence: CASSLSSGRLNEQFF. The CDR3 DNA sequence: TGTGCCAGCAGTTTATCCAGCGGGAGGCTCAATGAGCAGTTCTTC. V is TRBV28 and J is TRBJ2-1; 9 bases agree with TRBD2. In germline, CDR1 is MDHEN, CDR2 SYDVKM. V was pared by 1 base and J by 6 bases, with 4 bases of the junction left unmatched. CDR3 length: 15 amino acids. Using reference TRBV28 and TRBJ2-1 for the parts outside the CDR3, the full variable domain is DVKVTQSSRYLVKRTGEKVFLECVQDMDHENMFWYRQDPGLGLRLIYFSYDVKMKEKGDIPEGYSVSREKKERFSLILESASTNQTSMYLCASSLSSGRLNEQFFGPGTRLTVL.

This clonotype occurred a few times. The chain uses TRBV27 and TRBJ2-7, with D possibly matching TRBD1 (5 bases). CDR1 and CDR2 (germline): MNHEY, SMNVEV (reference sequence). Trimming shortened V by 0 bases and J by 2 bases, and 11 bases separated the two germline ends. CDR3 length equals 15 residues. The CDR3 spells CASSLSNRPAYEQYF. The CDR3 region has the DNA TGTGCCAGCAGTTTATCAAACAGGCCAGCCTACGAGCAGTACTTC.

Only a few counts were recorded for this clonotype. V is TRBV6-6 and J is TRBJ2-7; 7 bases map to TRBD1. The J segment lost 5 bases and the V segment lost 2 bases, leaving 3 bases of the junction unmatched. In germline, CDR1 is MNHNY, CDR2 SVGAGI (reference sequence). There are 13 residues in the CDR3. CDR3 bases: TGTGCCAGCAGTTACACAACAGGGGACGAGCAGTACTTC. Translation gives CASSYTTGDEQYF.